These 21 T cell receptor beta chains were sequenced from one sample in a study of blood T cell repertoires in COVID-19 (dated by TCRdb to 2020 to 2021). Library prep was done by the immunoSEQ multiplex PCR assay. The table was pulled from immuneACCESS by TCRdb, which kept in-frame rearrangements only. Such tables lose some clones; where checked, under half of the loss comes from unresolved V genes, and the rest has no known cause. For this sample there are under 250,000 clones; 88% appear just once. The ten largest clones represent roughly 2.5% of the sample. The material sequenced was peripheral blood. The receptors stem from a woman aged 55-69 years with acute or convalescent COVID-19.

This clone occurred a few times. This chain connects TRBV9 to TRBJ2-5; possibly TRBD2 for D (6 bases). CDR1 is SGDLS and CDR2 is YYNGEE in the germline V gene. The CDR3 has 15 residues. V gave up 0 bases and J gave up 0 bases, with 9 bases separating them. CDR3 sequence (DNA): TGTGCCAGCAGCGTAGTGGAGGGATACCAAGAGACCCAGTACTTC. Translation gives CASSVVEGYQETQYF.

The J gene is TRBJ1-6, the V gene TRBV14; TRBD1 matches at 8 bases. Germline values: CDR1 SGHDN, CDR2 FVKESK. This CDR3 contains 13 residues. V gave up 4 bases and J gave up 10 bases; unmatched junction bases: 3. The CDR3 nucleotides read TGTGCCAGCAGCCGAGACAGGGGATCACCCCTCCACTTT. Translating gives CASSRDRGSPLHF. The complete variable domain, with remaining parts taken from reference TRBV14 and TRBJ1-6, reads EAGVTQFPSHSVIEKGQTVTLRCDPISGHDNLYWYRRVMGKEIKFLLHFVKESKQDESGMPNNRFLAERTGGTYSTLKVQPAELEDSGVYFCASSRDRGSPLHFGNGTRLTVT.

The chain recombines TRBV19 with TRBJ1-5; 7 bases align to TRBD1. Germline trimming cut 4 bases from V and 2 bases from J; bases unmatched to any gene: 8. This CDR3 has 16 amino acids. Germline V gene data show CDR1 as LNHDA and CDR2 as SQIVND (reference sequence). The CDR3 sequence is CASSKAGGWGNQPQHF. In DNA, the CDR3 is TGTGCCAGTAGTAAGGCAGGGGGATGGGGCAATCAGCCCCAGCATTTT.

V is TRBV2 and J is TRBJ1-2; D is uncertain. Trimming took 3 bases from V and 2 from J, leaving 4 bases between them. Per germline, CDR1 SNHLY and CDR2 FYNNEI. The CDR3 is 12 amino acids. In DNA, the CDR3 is TGTGCCAGCAGTGAGACAAACTATGGCTACACCTTC. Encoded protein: CASSETNYGYTF. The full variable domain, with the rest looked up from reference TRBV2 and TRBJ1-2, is EPEVTQTPSHQVTQMGQEVILRCVPISNHLYFYWYRQILGQKVEFLVSFYNNEISEKSEIFDDQFSVERPDGSNFTLKIRSTKLEDSAMYFCASSETNYGYTFGSGTRLTVV.

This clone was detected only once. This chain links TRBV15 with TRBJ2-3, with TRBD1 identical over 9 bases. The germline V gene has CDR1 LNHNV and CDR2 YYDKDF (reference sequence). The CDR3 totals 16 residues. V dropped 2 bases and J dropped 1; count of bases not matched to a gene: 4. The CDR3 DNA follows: TGTGCCACCAGCAGATATAGGACAGGGGGCACAGATACGCAGTATTTT. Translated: CATSRYRTGGTDTQYF.

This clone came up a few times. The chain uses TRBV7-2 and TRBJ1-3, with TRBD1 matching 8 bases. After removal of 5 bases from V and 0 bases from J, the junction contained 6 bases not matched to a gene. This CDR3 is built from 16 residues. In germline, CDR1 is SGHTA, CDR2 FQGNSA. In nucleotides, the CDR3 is TGTGCCAGCAGCCCCCGACAGGGGTCCTCTGGAAACACCATATATTTT. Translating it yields CASSPRQGSSGNTIYF.

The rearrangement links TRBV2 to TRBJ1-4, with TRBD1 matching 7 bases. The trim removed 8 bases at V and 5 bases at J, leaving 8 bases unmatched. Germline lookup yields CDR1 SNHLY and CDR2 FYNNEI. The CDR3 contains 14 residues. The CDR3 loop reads CASLRRQGNEKLFF. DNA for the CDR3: TGTGCCAGCCTCCGAAGACAGGGCAATGAAAAACTGTTTTTT.

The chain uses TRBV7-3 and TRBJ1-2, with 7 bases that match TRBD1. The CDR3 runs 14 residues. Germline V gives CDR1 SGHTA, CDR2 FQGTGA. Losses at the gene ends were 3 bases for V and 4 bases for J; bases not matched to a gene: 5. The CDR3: CASSFTGASYGYTF. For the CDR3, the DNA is TGTGCCAGCAGCTTCACAGGGGCTTCCTATGGCTACACCTTC.

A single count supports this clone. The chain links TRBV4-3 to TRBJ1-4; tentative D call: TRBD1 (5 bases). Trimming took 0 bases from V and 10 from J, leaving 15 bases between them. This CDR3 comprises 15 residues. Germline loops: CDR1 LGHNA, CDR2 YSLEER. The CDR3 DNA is TGCGCCAGCAGCCAAGATCCAGGGAAATCTCGAAAACTGTTTTTT. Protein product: CASSQDPGKSRKLFF.

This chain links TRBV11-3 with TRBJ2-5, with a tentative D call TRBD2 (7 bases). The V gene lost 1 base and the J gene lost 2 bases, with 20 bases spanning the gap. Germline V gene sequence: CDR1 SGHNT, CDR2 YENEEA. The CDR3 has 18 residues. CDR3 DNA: TGTGCCAGCAGCTTAGCTCGGAGTGGGAGGGGGGTACAAGAGACCCAGTACTTC. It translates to CASSLARSGRGVQETQYF. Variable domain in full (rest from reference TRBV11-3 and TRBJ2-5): EAGVVQSPRYKIIEKKQPVAFWCNPISGHNTLYWYLQNLGQGPELLIRYENEEAVDDSQLPKDRFSAERLKGVDSTLKIQPAELGDSAVYLCASSLARSGRGVQETQYFGPGTRLLVL.

In DNA form, the CDR3 reads TGTGCCAGCACCGACAGTCTGAGCCGTGAAAAACTGTTTTTT. This translates into CASTDSLSREKLFF. This rearrangement joins TRBV2 to TRBJ1-4, with D possibly TRBD1 on 5 matching bases. Germline V CDR1 and CDR2: SNHLY, FYNNEI. The CDR3 runs 14 residues. Trimming removed 7 bases from V and 7 bases from J, with 16 bases in between.

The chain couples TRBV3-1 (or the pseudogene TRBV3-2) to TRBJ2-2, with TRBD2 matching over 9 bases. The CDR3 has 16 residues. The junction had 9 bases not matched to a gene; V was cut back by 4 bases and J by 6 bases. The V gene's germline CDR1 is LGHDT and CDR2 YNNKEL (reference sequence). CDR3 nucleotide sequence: TGTGCCAGCAGCCGCTCCGGCGGGGGGGCGGCCGGGGAGCTGTTTTTT. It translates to CASSRSGGGAAGELFF.

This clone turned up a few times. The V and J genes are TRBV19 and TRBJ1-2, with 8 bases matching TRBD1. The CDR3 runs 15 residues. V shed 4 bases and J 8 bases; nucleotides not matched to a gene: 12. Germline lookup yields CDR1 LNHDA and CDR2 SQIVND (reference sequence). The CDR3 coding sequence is TGTGCCAGTAGTACCGACAGGGGATATAGGTCGGGCTACACCTTC. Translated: CASSTDRGYRSGYTF.

The CDR3 DNA follows: TGTGCCTGGAGCCACATTAACTATGGCTACACCTTC. Amino acids: CAWSHINYGYTF. V gene TRBV30 combines with J gene TRBJ1-2; the D is unclear. V was trimmed by 3 bases and J by 1 base, leaving 6 bases between them. The CDR3 spans 12 residues. Germline CDR1 reads GTSNPN; CDR2 reads SVGIG (reference sequence).

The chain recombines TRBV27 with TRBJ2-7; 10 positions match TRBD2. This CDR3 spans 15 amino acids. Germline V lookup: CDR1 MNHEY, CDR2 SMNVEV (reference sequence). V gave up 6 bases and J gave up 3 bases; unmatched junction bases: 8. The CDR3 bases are TGTGCCAGCAGGTTTAGCGGGAGGTCGGGCTACGAGCAGTACTTC. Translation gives CASRFSGRSGYEQYF.

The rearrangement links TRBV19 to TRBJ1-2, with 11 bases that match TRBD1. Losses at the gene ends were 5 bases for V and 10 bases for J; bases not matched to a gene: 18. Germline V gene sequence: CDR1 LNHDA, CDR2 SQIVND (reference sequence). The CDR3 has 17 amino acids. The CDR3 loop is CASSPIPGQGVKRPYTF. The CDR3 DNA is TGTGCCAGTAGTCCTATACCGGGACAGGGGGTGAAGAGGCCCTACACCTTC.

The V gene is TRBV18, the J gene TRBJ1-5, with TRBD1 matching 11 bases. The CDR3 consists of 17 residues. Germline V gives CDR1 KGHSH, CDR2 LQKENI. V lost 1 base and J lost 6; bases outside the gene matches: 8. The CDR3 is CASSPRGDRGFGQPQHF. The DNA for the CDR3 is TGTGCCAGCTCACCACGGGGGGACAGGGGGTTCGGTCAGCCCCAGCATTTT.

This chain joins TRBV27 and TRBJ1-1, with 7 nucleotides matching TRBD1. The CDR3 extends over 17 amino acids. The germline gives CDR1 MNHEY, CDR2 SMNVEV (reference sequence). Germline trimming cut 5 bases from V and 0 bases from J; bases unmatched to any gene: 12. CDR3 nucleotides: TGTGCCAGCAGTCCCCCAACCCGGGACAGACTGAACACTGAAGCTTTCTTT. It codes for CASSPPTRDRLNTEAFF.

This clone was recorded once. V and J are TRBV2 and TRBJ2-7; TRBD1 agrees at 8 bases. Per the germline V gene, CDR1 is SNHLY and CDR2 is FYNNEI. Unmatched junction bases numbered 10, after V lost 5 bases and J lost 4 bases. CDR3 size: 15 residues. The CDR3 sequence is CASSHRTGRVYEQYF. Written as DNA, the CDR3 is TGTGCCAGCAGTCACCGGACAGGGCGGGTATACGAGCAGTACTTC. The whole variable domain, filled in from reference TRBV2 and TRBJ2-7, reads EPEVTQTPSHQVTQMGQEVILRCVPISNHLYFYWYRQILGQKVEFLVSFYNNEISEKSEIFDDQFSVERPDGSNFTLKIRSTKLEDSAMYFCASSHRTGRVYEQYFGPGTRLTVT.

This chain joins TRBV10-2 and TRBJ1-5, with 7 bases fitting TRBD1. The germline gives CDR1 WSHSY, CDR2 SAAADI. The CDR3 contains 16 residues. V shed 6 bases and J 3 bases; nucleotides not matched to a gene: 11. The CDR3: CASRDRELVSNQPQHF. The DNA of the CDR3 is TGCGCCAGCAGAGACAGGGAGTTGGTATCCAATCAGCCCCAGCATTTT.

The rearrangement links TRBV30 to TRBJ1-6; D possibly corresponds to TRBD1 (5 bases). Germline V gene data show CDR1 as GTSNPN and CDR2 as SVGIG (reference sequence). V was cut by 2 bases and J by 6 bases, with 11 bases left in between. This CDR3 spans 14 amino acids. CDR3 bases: TGTGCCTGGAGTATTGGGACTTTTAATTCACCCCTCCACTTT. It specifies CAWSIGTFNSPLHF.